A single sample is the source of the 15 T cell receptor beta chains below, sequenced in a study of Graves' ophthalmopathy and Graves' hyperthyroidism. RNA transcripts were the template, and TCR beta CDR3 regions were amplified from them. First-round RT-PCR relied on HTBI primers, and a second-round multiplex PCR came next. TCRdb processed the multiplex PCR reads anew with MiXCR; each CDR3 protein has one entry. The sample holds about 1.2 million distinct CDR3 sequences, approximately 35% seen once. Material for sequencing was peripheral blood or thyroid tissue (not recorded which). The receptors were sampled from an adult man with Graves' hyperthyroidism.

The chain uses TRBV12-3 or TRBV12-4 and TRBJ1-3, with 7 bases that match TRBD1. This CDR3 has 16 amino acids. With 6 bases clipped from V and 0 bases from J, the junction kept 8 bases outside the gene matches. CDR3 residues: CASRIQQGPSGNTIYF. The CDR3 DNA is TGTGCCAGCAGGATACAACAGGGGCCCTCTGGAAACACCATATATTTT.

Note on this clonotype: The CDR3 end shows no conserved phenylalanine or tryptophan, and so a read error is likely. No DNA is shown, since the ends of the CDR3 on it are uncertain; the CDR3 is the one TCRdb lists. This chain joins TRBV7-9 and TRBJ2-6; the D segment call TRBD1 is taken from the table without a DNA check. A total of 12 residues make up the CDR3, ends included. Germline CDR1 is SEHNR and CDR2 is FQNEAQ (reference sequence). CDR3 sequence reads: CASSLAAGTGGA.

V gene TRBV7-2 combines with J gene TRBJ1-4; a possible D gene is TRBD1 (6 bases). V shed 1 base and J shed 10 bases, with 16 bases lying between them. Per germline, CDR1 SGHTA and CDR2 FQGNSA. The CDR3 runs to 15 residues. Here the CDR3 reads CASSLGQVAFGKLFF. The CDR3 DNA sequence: TGTGCCAGCAGCTTAGGACAGGTTGCTTTTGGAAAACTGTTTTTT.

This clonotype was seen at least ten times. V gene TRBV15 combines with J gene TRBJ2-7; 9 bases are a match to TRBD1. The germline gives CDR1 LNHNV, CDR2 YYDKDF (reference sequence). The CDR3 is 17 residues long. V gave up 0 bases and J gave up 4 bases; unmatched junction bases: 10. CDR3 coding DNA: TGTGCCACCAGCAGAGAGATCTTGGAGACAGGGGGATACGAGCAGTACTTC. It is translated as CATSREILETGGYEQYF. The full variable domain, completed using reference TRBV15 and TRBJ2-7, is DAMVIQNPRYQVTQFGKPVTLSCSQTLNHNVMYWYQQKSSQAPKLLFHYYDKDFNNEADTPDNFQSRRPNTSFCFLDIRSPGLGDTAMYLCATSREILETGGYEQYFGPGTRLTVT.

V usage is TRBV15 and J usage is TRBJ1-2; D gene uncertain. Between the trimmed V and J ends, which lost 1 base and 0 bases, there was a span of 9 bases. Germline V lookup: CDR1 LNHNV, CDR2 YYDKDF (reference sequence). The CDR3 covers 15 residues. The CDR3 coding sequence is TGTGCCACCAGCAGAGGGGAGAGGGCTAACTATGGCTACACCTTC. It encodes CATSRGERANYGYTF.

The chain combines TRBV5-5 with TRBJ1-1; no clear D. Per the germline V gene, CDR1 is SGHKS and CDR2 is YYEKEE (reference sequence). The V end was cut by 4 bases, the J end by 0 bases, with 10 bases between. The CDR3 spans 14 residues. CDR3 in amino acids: CASSGGPLNTEAFF. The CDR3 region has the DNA TGTGCCAGCAGCGGAGGACCGTTGAACACTGAAGCTTTCTTT. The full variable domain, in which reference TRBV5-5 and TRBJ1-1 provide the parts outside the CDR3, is DAGVTQSPTHLIKTRGQQVTLRCSPISGHKSVSWYQQVLGQGPQFIFQYYEKEERGRGNFPDRFSARQFPNYSSELNVNALLLGDSALYLCASSGGPLNTEAFFGQGTRLTVV.

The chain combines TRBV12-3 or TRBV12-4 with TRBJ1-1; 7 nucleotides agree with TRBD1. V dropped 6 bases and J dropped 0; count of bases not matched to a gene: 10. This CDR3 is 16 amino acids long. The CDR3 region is CASSQEDRELNTEAFF. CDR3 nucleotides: TGTGCCAGCAGCCAGGAAGACAGGGAATTGAACACTGAAGCTTTCTTT.

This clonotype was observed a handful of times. As DNA, the CDR3 is TGCAGTGCTACTCAGGGACTAGCGGGAGGGCCTGCCGGGGAGCTGTTTTTT. Its translation is CSATQGLAGGPAGELFF. The V call is TRBV20-1, the J call TRBJ2-2; TRBD2 agrees at 16 bases. The J segment lost 6 bases and the V segment lost 4 bases, leaving 8 bases of the junction unmatched. The CDR3 is 17 residues long. Germline CDR1 DFQATT, CDR2 SNEGSKA (reference sequence).

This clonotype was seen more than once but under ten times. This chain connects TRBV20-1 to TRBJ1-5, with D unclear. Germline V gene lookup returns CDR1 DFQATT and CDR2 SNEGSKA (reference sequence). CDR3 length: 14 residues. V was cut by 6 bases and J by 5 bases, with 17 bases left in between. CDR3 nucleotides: TGCAGTGCCGGGCCTTTCCTCATAGATCAGCCCCAGCATTTT. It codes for CSAGPFLIDQPQHF.

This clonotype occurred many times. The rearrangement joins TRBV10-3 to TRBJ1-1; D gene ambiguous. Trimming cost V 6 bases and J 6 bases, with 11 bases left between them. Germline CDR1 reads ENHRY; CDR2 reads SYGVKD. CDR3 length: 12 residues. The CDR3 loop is CAIRGEPPEAFF. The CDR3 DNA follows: TGTGCCATCAGAGGCGAGCCGCCTGAAGCTTTCTTT.

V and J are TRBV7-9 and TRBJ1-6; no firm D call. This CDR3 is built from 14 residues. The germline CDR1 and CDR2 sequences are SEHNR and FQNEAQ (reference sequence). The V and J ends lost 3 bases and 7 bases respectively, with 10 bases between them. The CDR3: CASSLIGLNSPLHF. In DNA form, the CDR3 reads TGTGCCAGCAGCTTGATAGGACTAAATTCACCCCTCCACTTT.

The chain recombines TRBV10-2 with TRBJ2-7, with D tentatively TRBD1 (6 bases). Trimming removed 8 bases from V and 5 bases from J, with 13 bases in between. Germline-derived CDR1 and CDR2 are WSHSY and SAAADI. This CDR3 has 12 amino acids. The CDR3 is CASRDTRDEQYF. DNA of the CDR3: TGCGCCAGCCGGGACACCCGGGACGAGCAGTACTTC.

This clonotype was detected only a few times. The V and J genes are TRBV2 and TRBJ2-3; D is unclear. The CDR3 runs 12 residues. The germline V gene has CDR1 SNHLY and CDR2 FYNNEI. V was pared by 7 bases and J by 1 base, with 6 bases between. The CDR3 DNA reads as TGTGCCAGCACGACACGCACAGATACGCAGTATTTT. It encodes CASTTRTDTQYF.

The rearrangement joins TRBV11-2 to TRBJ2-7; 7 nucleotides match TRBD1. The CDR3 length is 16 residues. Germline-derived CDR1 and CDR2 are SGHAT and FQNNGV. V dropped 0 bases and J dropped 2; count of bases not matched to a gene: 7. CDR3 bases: TGTGCCAGCAGCTTAGATCTAGGGCAGGGGGCCTACGAGCAGTACTTC. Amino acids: CASSLDLGQGAYEQYF.

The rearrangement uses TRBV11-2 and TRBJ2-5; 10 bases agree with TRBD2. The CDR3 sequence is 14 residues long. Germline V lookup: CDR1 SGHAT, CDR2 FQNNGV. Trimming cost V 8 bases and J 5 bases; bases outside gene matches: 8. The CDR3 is CASSPKLAGETQYF. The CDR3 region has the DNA TGTGCCAGCTCCCCTAAACTAGCGGGGGAGACCCAGTACTTC. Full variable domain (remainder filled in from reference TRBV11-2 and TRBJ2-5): EAGVAQSPRYKIIEKRQSVAFWCNPISGHATLYWYQQILGQGPKLLIQFQNNGVVDDSQLPKDRFSAERLKGVDSTLKIQPAKLEDSAVYLCASSPKLAGETQYFGPGTRLLVL.